This TCR beta chain comes out of a study of PD-L1 blockade in urothelial cancer. Study summary: Of approximately 30 patients, twenty-five were males with bladder-origin urothelial cancer. Typically, measured as a median, blood samples had 110,000 to 150,000 T cells. General study results and limits: Below-median pretreatment blood TCR clonality predicted better survival.

On this clone: What it recognizes is unknown.

Losses at the gene ends were 6 bases for V and 3 bases for J; bases not matched to a gene: 4. The CDR3 has 14 residues. CDR1 MNHNY and CDR2 SVGAGI come from the germline V gene (reference sequence). Sequenced by immunoSEQ multiplex PCR; TCRdb stores in-frame clones only, minus some. The data hold more than 65,000 clones, with about nine tenths observed a single time. Sequenced material: PBMCs, taken around atezolizumab (anti-PD-L1) treatment. This sequence was found in a woman in her 70s with urothelial cancer. The J gene is TRBJ1-5, the V gene TRBV6-6; 8 bases line up with TRBD1. The CDR3 sequence is CASSPDRDNQPQHF. CDR3 nucleotide sequence: TGTGCCAGCAGCCCGGACAGGGACAATCAGCCCCAGCATTTT.